This TCR beta chain was profiled in a study of T cells after yellow fever vaccination (dated by TCRdb to the late 2010s). The study in broad terms: The SMART-Seq v4 Ultra Low Input RNA kit was used to prepare libraries from fractions with low cell numbers. Bulk TCR alpha and beta repertoires were sequenced longitudinally to track T-cell clones before and after primary and booster YFV17D yellow fever vaccination. Bulk PBMC replicates and cell subsets were isolated from blood drawn at multiple timepoints before and after both primary and secondary immunization. Two healthy male donors, one aged 18 to 30 and one aged 30 to 39 years, made up the cohort.

Ten or more counts support this clonotype. Its recognized antigen is unknown. No much larger clonotype is one base removed from it; base qualities were not supplied. Reading the germline V gene gives CDR1 MDHEN and CDR2 SYDVKM. V is clipped by 5 bases and J by 6 bases, and the sequence between their germline boundaries is 11 bases long. The CDR3 starts with the cysteine, ends with the phenylalanine, and has 12 residues. The read is trimmed to its CDR3 DNA, 36 bases read in frame from base 1. Beyond this particular receptor, the publication reports: After the booster, most of the clones that had expanded following primary vaccination were detected again (almost 98% of CD4 and 80% to 90% of CD8), which suggests that memory was broadly maintained. The secondary T-cell response was weaker than the primary response but faster, peaking on day 5 instead of day 15. Because abundant contaminating clonotypes from the bulk population could be contained in FACS-sorted repertoires, computational filtering was required. A small share of clonotypes was detected in both CD4 and CD8 compartments, with the overlap likely arising from convergent recombination. Because the study included only two donors, the extent to which the findings can be generalized is limited.

The sample's treatment or condition label, in plain terms: live attenuated yellow fever vaccine strain. A standard Ficoll-Paque protocol was used to isolate PBMCs from peripheral blood. Dynabeads CD4 and CD8 positive selection kits were used to isolate the CD4 and CD8 T-cell fractions. TriZol was used to extract RNA from bulk PBMCs, from CD4 and CD8 fractions, and from dextramer-positive and dextramer-negative fractions. TCR cDNA was synthesized by 5'RACE template switching, through which a universal primer site and unique molecular identifiers were introduced. Priming for cDNA synthesis came from both the TCR alpha and TCR beta constant segments. Two PCR steps were used to amplify libraries, with sample barcodes and sequencing adapters being added in the second step. Libraries were sequenced on Illumina HiSeq 2500 (2x100 bp) or NovaSeq (2x150 bp). The source study handled its data this way. MIGEC handled demultiplexing of reads and collapsing into UMI consensus sequences, while MiXCR performed V(D)J alignment. Using edgeR on replicate PBMC samples, clonotypes were called vaccine-responding if FDR was below 0.01 and the log2 fold change was above 5 up to day 15. CD4 or CD8 identity was assigned to each bulk clonotype according to whether the clonotype was present at higher abundance in the sequenced CD4 repertoire or the sequenced CD8 repertoire. TCRdb trimmed the raw reads at Q25, called clones with MiXCR and kept productive beta chains. Each CDR3 protein appears once, grouped with its most common genes and DNA. None of the V and J calls come from the authors' own analysis; TCRdb made them. The sample table records roughly 240,000 distinct CDR3 sequences; approximately 6.7% of these occur just once. The ten largest clones capture around 1% of the sample.

The chain joins TRBV28 to TRBJ2-7; no D gene is confidently identified. The specimen comprised CD4+ T cells sorted from PBMCs, sampled on the day of the yellow fever booster vaccination. This clonotype originated in a man aged 30 to 39 who received the YFV17D yellow fever vaccine. This receptor carries the CDR3 CASSQEVSEQYF. The nucleotide sequence reads as follows: TGTGCCAGCAGTCAAGAGGTGTCCGAGCAGTACTTC.